Listed here are 19 T cell receptor beta chains from one sample, sequenced in a study of cytomegalovirus exposure and HLA in healthy donors. Data came from immunoSEQ multiplex PCR; TCRdb stores just in-frame clones and leaves some out. This table holds a few hundred thousand clones, about 90% found once. Specimen: PBMCs. Source of these receptors: a woman in her late teens or twenties in good health and CMV-seronegative.

This clone was recorded only once. The chain couples TRBV11-2 to TRBJ2-3, with 7 bases lining up with TRBD1. Germline CDR1 is SGHAT and CDR2 is FQNNGV. The CDR3 totals 14 residues. Trimming took 1 base from V and 6 from J; bases not matched to a gene: 4. The CDR3 protein is CASSLVSGGDTQYF. The CDR3 DNA reads TGTGCCAGCAGCTTAGTCTCAGGGGGTGATACGCAGTATTTT. Using reference TRBV11-2 and TRBJ2-3 for the parts outside the CDR3, the full variable domain is EAGVAQSPRYKIIEKRQSVAFWCNPISGHATLYWYQQILGQGPKLLIQFQNNGVVDDSQLPKDRFSAERLKGVDSTLKIQPAKLEDSAVYLCASSLVSGGDTQYFGPGTRLTVL.

The chain combines TRBV6-1 with TRBJ2-3, with 10 bases matching TRBD2. J lost 6 bases, V lost 2 bases, and 8 bases had no gene match. CDR3 length equals 16 residues. In germline, CDR1 is MNHNS, CDR2 SASEGT. The CDR3, as DNA: TGTGCCAGCAGTGAACAGCGGGGGGGATGGGAGGATACGCAGTATTTT. Protein sequence: CASSEQRGGWEDTQYF.

The chain links TRBV19 to TRBJ1-5, with TRBD1 identical over 11 bases. The CDR3 totals 17 residues. J lost 2 bases, V lost 9 bases, and 12 bases had no gene match. Germline assignment: CDR1 LNHDA and CDR2 SQIVND (reference sequence). The CDR3 DNA reads as TGTGCCAGCGCCGGGACAGGGGGAAGTTGGGGCAATCAGCCCCAGCATTTT. This sequence encodes CASAGTGGSWGNQPQHF.

This clone came up once. The rearrangement joins TRBV5-1 to TRBJ2-2; unclear D gene. The CDR3 is 16 residues long. Trimming removed 0 bases at V and 2 bases at J, with 11 bases between. Germline CDR1 is SGHRS and CDR2 is YFSETQ. CDR3 bases: TGCGCCAGCAGCTTGGGGCCCAGCGTAAACACCGGGGAGCTGTTTTTT. Translating it yields CASSLGPSVNTGELFF.

The chain links TRBV6-5 to TRBJ2-1; 7 bases align to TRBD1. With V trimmed by 7 bases and J by 3 bases, 9 bases remained unmatched. The CDR3 runs to 15 residues. Germline V gives CDR1 MNHEY, CDR2 SVGAGI. CDR3 in amino acids: CASISTGPYYNEQFF. The CDR3 DNA follows: TGTGCCAGCATATCGACAGGGCCCTACTACAATGAGCAGTTCTTC.

This clone was seen more than once but under ten times. The chain couples TRBV11-2 to TRBJ2-7; 8 positions match TRBD1. Trimming at V came to 5 bases and at J to 0 bases, leaving 9 bases not matched to a gene. Germline V gene lookup returns CDR1 SGHAT and CDR2 FQNNGV. This CDR3 spans 16 amino acids. The CDR3 DNA is TGTGCCAGCAGCCAGGACCGGGACAGGAGCTCCTACGAGCAGTACGTC. It yields the protein CASSQDRDRSSYEQYV.

The genes are TRBV6-1 and TRBJ1-5, with D hard to call. This CDR3 comprises 12 residues. Trimming stripped 6 bases from V and 1 base from J, with 4 bases between. The germline V gene has CDR1 MNHNS and CDR2 SASEGT. DNA for the CDR3: TGTGCCAGCAGGGCAAGCAATCAGCCCCAGCATTTT. Translating it yields CASRASNQPQHF.

A few counts support this clone. This chain links TRBV21-1 with TRBJ2-7; the D segment call TRBD2 is taken from the table without a DNA check. TRBV21-1 is a pseudogene segment. This CDR3 region has 15 residues. The CDR3 sequence is CASSKDLIGGYEQYF. CDR3 nucleotides: TGTGCCAGCAGCAAAGATCTTATCGGGGGGTACGAGCAGTACTTC.

The rearrangement uses TRBV7-9 and TRBJ1-2, with D unclear. Trimming removed 5 bases from V and 4 bases from J, with 14 bases in between. Germline CDR1 is SEHNR and CDR2 is FQNEAQ (reference sequence). The CDR3 contains 14 residues. CDR3: CASSPDGRGYGYTF. Written as DNA, the CDR3 is TGTGCCAGCAGCCCCGACGGGAGAGGCTATGGCTACACCTTC.

The chain couples TRBV28 to TRBJ2-7, with 7 bases matching TRBD1. CDR3 size: 19 residues. CDR1 is MDHEN and CDR2 is SYDVKM in the germline V gene. J was trimmed by 0 bases and V by 5 bases; bases with no gene match: 19. CDR3 sequence (DNA): TGTGCCAGCAGTCCACATGTCACAGGGGCTTCCCCTAGCTCCTACGAGCAGTACGTC. It encodes CASSPHVTGASPSSYEQYV.

The chain has TRBV28 and TRBJ2-6; a weak D match, TRBD1 (5 bases). CDR1 and CDR2 (germline): MDHEN, SYDVKM. Trimming pared 2 bases from V and 4 bases from J, leaving 9 bases between. The CDR3 runs 15 residues. As DNA, the CDR3 is TGTGCCAGCAGTTTACAACAGGTCGGGGCCAACGTCCTGACTTTC. It encodes CASSLQQVGANVLTF. Full variable domain (outside the CDR3, taken from reference TRBV28 and TRBJ2-6): DVKVTQSSRYLVKRTGEKVFLECVQDMDHENMFWYRQDPGLGLRLIYFSYDVKMKEKGDIPEGYSVSREKKERFSLILESASTNQTSMYLCASSLQQVGANVLTFGAGSRLTVL.

The chain has TRBV2 and TRBJ2-1; perhaps TRBD1 as D (5 bases). Germline values: CDR1 SNHLY, CDR2 FYNNEI. Trimming stripped 5 bases from V and 10 bases from J, with 18 bases between. The CDR3 is 14 residues long. CDR3 sequence: CASSPEYRFWEQFF. CDR3 sequence (DNA): TGTGCCAGCAGTCCGGAATACAGGTTTTGGGAGCAGTTCTTC.

The rearrangement joins TRBV15 to TRBJ1-5, with D unresolved. From germline, CDR1 is LNHNV and CDR2 YYDKDF (reference sequence). V was trimmed by 4 bases and J by 3 bases, leaving 13 bases between them. CDR3 length: 15 amino acids. The CDR3 region is CATSTRTVTNQPQHF. Here the CDR3 DNA reads TGTGCCACCAGCACCCGAACAGTGACCAATCAGCCCCAGCATTTT.

The chain has TRBV28 and TRBJ1-5, with 8 bases lining up with TRBD1. The CDR3 spans 14 residues. The germline gives CDR1 MDHEN, CDR2 SYDVKM. Trimming at V came to 6 bases and at J to 7 bases, leaving 8 bases not matched to a gene. The CDR3 coding sequence is TGTGCCAGCAGAAACGACAGGGGTACGCAGCCCCAGCATTTT. It is translated as CASRNDRGTQPQHF.

The J gene is TRBJ1-2, the V gene TRBV28; D remains ambiguous. Trimming took 6 bases from V and 2 from J, leaving 13 bases between them. This CDR3 is 14 amino acids long. The V gene's germline CDR1 is MDHEN and CDR2 SYDVKM. The CDR3 coding sequence is TGTGCCAGCAGGTCCAACGGTTGGAACTATGGCTACACCTTC. It translates to CASRSNGWNYGYTF.

The rearrangement links TRBV4-2 to TRBJ1-1; a possible D gene is TRBD1 (6 bases). Per germline, CDR1 LGHNA and CDR2 YNFKEQ. The CDR3 is 14 amino acids. Trimming shortened V by 0 bases and J by 3 bases, and 8 bases separated the two germline ends. CDR3 amino acids: CASSQEGTHTEAFF. The CDR3 nucleotides are TGTGCCAGCAGCCAAGAGGGGACACACACTGAAGCTTTCTTT.

This clone was detected a few times. The chain links TRBV27 to TRBJ1-4, with 8 positions matching TRBD1. CDR1 and CDR2 (germline): MNHEY, SMNVEV (reference sequence). This CDR3 has 14 amino acids. V shed 3 bases, J shed 7 bases, and the junction held 4 bases outside the gene matches. The CDR3 sequence is CASSFHDRGEKLFF. The DNA of the CDR3 is TGTGCCAGCAGTTTCCACGACAGGGGTGAAAAACTGTTTTTT.

The V and J genes are TRBV27 and TRBJ2-1; 7 nucleotides match TRBD2. V dropped 10 bases and J dropped 2; count of bases not matched to a gene: 5. Germline V CDR1 and CDR2: MNHEY, SMNVEV (reference sequence). The CDR3 length is 13 residues. The CDR3 reads CATLADTYNEQFF. Here the CDR3 DNA reads TGTGCCACCCTAGCGGATACCTACAATGAGCAGTTCTTC.

V usage is TRBV28 and J usage is TRBJ1-5, with 9 positions matching TRBD1. Germline V gives CDR1 MDHEN, CDR2 SYDVKM. With 4 bases clipped from V and 3 bases from J, the junction kept 1 base outside the gene matches. The CDR3 totals 14 residues. The CDR3 region has the DNA TGTGCCAGCAGTTGGACAGGGGTCAATCAGCCCCAGCATTTT. Its translation: CASSWTGVNQPQHF.